A single sample gave rise to the 31 T cell receptor beta chains below, sequenced in a study of OX40 agonist ivuxolimab in advanced cancers. Some clones are missing from TCRdb's copy, which holds only in-frame ones; the method was immunoSEQ multiplex PCR. In the table there are under 65,000 clones, around 89% of which are singletons. This material consisted of CD4+ or CD8+ T cells sorted from blood, taken in a trial of the OX40 agonist ivuxolimab. All receptors come from an adult with an advanced solid tumor such as melanoma, head and neck, liver or kidney cancer.

The chain joins TRBV11-2 to TRBJ1-2, with 8 positions matching TRBD1. The CDR3 extends over 14 amino acids. Germline values: CDR1 SGHAT, CDR2 FQNNGV. V lost 6 bases, J lost 5 bases, and 8 bases stayed unmatched. CDR3 sequence reads: CASSLTGGNYGYTF. The CDR3 region has the DNA TGTGCCAGCAGTCTTACAGGGGGGAATTATGGCTACACCTTC.

This chain links TRBV18 with TRBJ2-7; 11 bases fit TRBD1. CDR1 is KGHSH, CDR2 LQKENI, per germline. This CDR3 has 17 residues. V gave up 0 bases and J gave up 2 bases; unmatched junction bases: 6. The CDR3 protein is CASSPPRTGGVTYEQYF. Here the CDR3 DNA reads TGTGCCAGCTCACCACCCCGGACAGGGGGCGTAACCTACGAGCAGTACTTC.

This clone has only a few counts. The chain couples TRBV19 to TRBJ1-5; TRBD1 agrees at 8 bases. V lost 3 bases, J lost 2 bases, and 6 bases stayed unmatched. CDR1 is LNHDA and CDR2 is SQIVND in the germline V gene (reference sequence). This CDR3 is built from 16 residues. The CDR3 region has the DNA TGTGCCAGTAGTATTTCAGGGGGCAGGGGCAATCAGCCCCAGCATTTT. This codes for CASSISGGRGNQPQHF. Full variable domain (missing parts from reference TRBV19 and TRBJ1-5): DGGITQSPKYLFRKEGQNVTLSCEQNLNHDAMYWYRQDPGQGLRLIYYSQIVNDFQKGDIAEGYSVSREKKESFPLTVTSAQKNPTAFYLCASSISGGRGNQPQHFGDGTRLSIL.

The chain couples TRBV2 to TRBJ2-3; weak D call: TRBD1 (5 bases). This CDR3 has 14 residues. The ends were cut back, 7 bases at V and 6 bases at J, with 17 bases in the middle. The V gene's germline CDR1 is SNHLY and CDR2 FYNNEI. The CDR3 loop is CASKSSQGSDTQYF. DNA of the CDR3: TGTGCCAGCAAATCGTCGCAGGGATCCGATACGCAGTATTTT.

The chain links TRBV7-9 to TRBJ2-2; D perhaps matches TRBD2 (5 bases). Per germline, CDR1 SEHNR and CDR2 FQNEAQ (reference sequence). The CDR3 covers 13 residues. V was shortened by 5 bases and J by 6 bases, with 10 bases between the two germline ends. CDR3 in amino acids: CASSVLGAGELFF. CDR3 DNA sequence: TGTGCCAGCAGCGTTCTCGGGGCCGGGGAGCTGTTTTTT.

The chain uses TRBV27 and TRBJ2-3; the match to TRBD1 covers 7 bases. The ends lost 6 bases at V and 1 base at J; junction bases unmatched: 4. Germline-derived CDR1 and CDR2 are MNHEY and SMNVEV (reference sequence). The CDR3 runs 14 residues. The CDR3 protein is CASRDRAGTDTQYF. In DNA form, the CDR3 reads TGTGCCAGCAGAGACAGGGCGGGCACAGATACGCAGTATTTT.

The J gene is TRBJ2-1, the V gene TRBV2; D might be TRBD2 (5 bases). The CDR3 covers 15 residues. V shed 7 bases and J shed 5 bases, with 18 bases lying between them. Germline V gene data show CDR1 as SNHLY and CDR2 as FYNNEI. The CDR3 is CASTLSRLANNEQFF. The CDR3 DNA reads TGTGCCAGCACCCTATCACGGCTAGCCAACAATGAGCAGTTCTTC.

This clone was counted a single time. CDR3 nucleotide sequence: TGTGCCAGCAGTGACGTCCCAGGGGCTGAAAAACTGTTTTTT. It encodes CASSDVPGAEKLFF. The chain combines TRBV2 with TRBJ1-4; maybe TRBD1 (6 bases). The CDR3 extends over 14 amino acids. The germline V gene encodes CDR1 SNHLY and CDR2 FYNNEI. The V end was cut by 3 bases, the J end by 7 bases, with 12 bases between.

This clone was seen just once. This chain links TRBV5-1 with TRBJ2-3; D call uncertain. V lost 0 bases to trimming and J lost 0 bases, with 8 bases between them. The germline V gene has CDR1 SGHRS and CDR2 YFSETQ. The CDR3 is 15 amino acids. CDR3: CASSLDSTSTDTQYF. The CDR3 region has the DNA TGCGCCAGCAGCTTGGACAGTACTAGCACAGATACGCAGTATTTT. The variable domain in full, with the rest retrieved from reference TRBV5-1 and TRBJ2-3, is KAGVTQTPRYLIKTRGQQVTLSCSPISGHRSVSWYQQTPGQGLQFLFEYFSETQRNKGNFPGRFSGRQFSNSRSEMNVSTLELGDSALYLCASSLDSTSTDTQYFGPGTRLTVL.

J is TRBJ2-5 and V is TRBV28, with 10 bases aligning to TRBD1. The CDR3 extends over 15 amino acids. With 5 bases clipped from V and 5 bases from J, the junction kept 8 bases outside the gene matches. Germline V lookup: CDR1 MDHEN, CDR2 SYDVKM. CDR3 sequence (DNA): TGTGCCAGCAGTCCGACAGGGGGCCTTCGGGAGACCCAGTACTTC. This gives the protein CASSPTGGLRETQYF. Based on the CDR3 plus reference TRBV28 and TRBJ2-5, the full variable domain is DVKVTQSSRYLVKRTGEKVFLECVQDMDHENMFWYRQDPGLGLRLIYFSYDVKMKEKGDIPEGYSVSREKKERFSLILESASTNQTSMYLCASSPTGGLRETQYFGPGTRLLVL.

V and J are TRBV4-3 and TRBJ2-1, with a possible D match to TRBD2 (5 bases). The CDR3 contains 15 residues. Trimming removed 3 bases at V and 4 bases at J, with 13 bases between. Germline lookup yields CDR1 LGHNA and CDR2 YSLEER. The CDR3 region has the DNA TGCGCCAGCAGCCAGGCCGGGAAGAATTACAATGAGCAGTTCTTC. Protein: CASSQAGKNYNEQFF.

This chain joins TRBV19 and TRBJ2-7; TRBD1 matches at 9 bases. This CDR3 region has 13 residues. The V gene end was trimmed by 4 bases and the J gene end by 7 bases; junction bases not matched to a gene: 5. The V gene's germline CDR1 is LNHDA and CDR2 SQIVND (reference sequence). The CDR3 here is CASSTTGGGEQYF. The CDR3 nucleotides are TGTGCCAGTAGTACCACAGGGGGCGGTGAGCAGTACTTC.

The rearrangement joins TRBV7-9 to TRBJ1-4, with no clear D. Germline CDR1 SEHNR, CDR2 FQNEAQ (reference sequence). Deletions cut 3 bases from V and 13 bases from J, with 21 bases between. CDR3 length equals 15 residues. CDR3 DNA sequence: TGTGCCAGCAGCTTGACCCCACTCGAAGGGTCTGGACTGTTTTTT. It translates to CASSLTPLEGSGLFF.

This clone has more than one count but fewer than ten. The rearrangement uses TRBV6-1 and TRBJ1-6; D gene unclear. The CDR3 loop spans 13 amino acids. The germline CDR1 and CDR2 sequences are MNHNS and SASEGT. The germline V and J ends were trimmed by 6 bases and 7 bases, with 10 bases remaining between them. The CDR3 sequence: CASSPAGNSPLHF. CDR3 nucleotide sequence: TGTGCCAGCAGCCCGGCGGGGAATTCACCCCTCCACTTT.

J is TRBJ1-6 and V is TRBV11-2, with D possibly being TRBD1 (5 bases). CDR1 is SGHAT, CDR2 FQNNGV, per germline. Trimming took off 1 base at V and 10 bases at J, with 11 bases between the two ends. CDR3 size: 14 residues. For the CDR3, the DNA is TGTGCCAGCAGCTTAGGGGGGTGGCGGTCACCCCTCCACTTT. Translating it yields CASSLGGWRSPLHF.

The chain is built from TRBV7-8 and TRBJ2-2; TRBD2 matches 13 bases. The CDR3 loop spans 17 amino acids. V gave up 4 bases and J gave up 3 bases; unmatched junction bases: 5. Germline V gives CDR1 SGHVS, CDR2 FQNEAQ. CDR3 amino acids: CASSSRTSGSHTGELFF. CDR3 nucleotide sequence: TGTGCCAGCAGCTCCAGGACTAGCGGGAGTCACACCGGGGAGCTGTTTTTT.

This chain connects TRBV11-2 to TRBJ2-7, with 9 bases that match TRBD1. CDR1 SGHAT and CDR2 FQNNGV come from the germline V gene. This CDR3 has 15 amino acids. After removal of 4 bases from V and 1 base from J, the junction contained 5 bases not matched to a gene. CDR3 nucleotide sequence: TGTGCCAGCAGCTCTCGGACAGGGGCATCCTACGAGCAGTACTTC. Translating it yields CASSSRTGASYEQYF.

The chain couples TRBV19 to TRBJ1-5; tentative D call: TRBD1 (5 bases). This CDR3 is built from 15 residues. V was cut by 2 bases and J by 5 bases, with 13 bases left in between. Germline CDR1 is LNHDA and CDR2 is SQIVND (reference sequence). The CDR3 loop reads CASSIMAGNDQPQHF. In DNA form, the CDR3 reads TGTGCCAGTAGTATAATGGCAGGGAACGATCAGCCCCAGCATTTT.

This clone was seen once. The chain employs TRBV7-2 and TRBJ2-7, with D tentatively TRBD1 (5 bases). The V end was cut by 2 bases, the J end by 3 bases, with 14 bases between. The length of the CDR3 is 15 residues. Per germline, CDR1 SGHTA and CDR2 FQGNSA. CDR3 coding DNA: TGTGCCAGCAGCTTACAGGGCGGTAACCTCTACGAGCAGTACTTC. Protein product: CASSLQGGNLYEQYF.

The V gene is TRBV5-1, the J gene TRBJ2-1, with 10 positions matching TRBD2. There are 16 residues in the CDR3. Trimming took 0 bases from V and 6 from J; bases not matched to a gene: 6. Germline V gives CDR1 SGHRS, CDR2 YFSETQ. The CDR3 is CASSLVALAGANEQFF. CDR3 nucleotides: TGCGCCAGCAGCTTGGTCGCGCTAGCGGGAGCCAATGAGCAGTTCTTC.

CDR3 residues: CASSLAGTSWGTDTQYF. Here the CDR3 DNA reads TGTGCCAGCAGCTTAGCGGGGACTAGCTGGGGCACAGATACGCAGTATTTT. This chain links TRBV7-9 with TRBJ2-3; 9 positions match TRBD2. The trim removed 0 bases at V and 1 base at J, leaving 5 bases unmatched. The CDR3 is 17 residues long. The germline V gene has CDR1 SEHNR and CDR2 FQNEAQ (reference sequence).

This chain connects TRBV28 to TRBJ1-2; TRBD1 aligns across 7 bases. The V gene's germline CDR1 is MDHEN and CDR2 SYDVKM. V shed 8 bases and J 2 bases; nucleotides not matched to a gene: 8. The CDR3 spans 14 residues. CDR3 bases: TGTGCCAGCTCTCTAGGGACAGAGAACTATGGCTACACCTTC. This sequence encodes CASSLGTENYGYTF.

The chain joins TRBV5-1 to TRBJ2-7, with 9 nucleotides matching TRBD1. V lost 1 base and J lost 2; bases outside the gene matches: 4. This CDR3 region has 15 residues. Germline-derived CDR1 and CDR2 are SGHRS and YFSETQ. The CDR3 region has the DNA TGCGCCAGCAGCTTGTCCGGACAGGGGCCCTACGAGCAGTACTTC. This gives the protein CASSLSGQGPYEQYF.

The J gene is TRBJ2-3, the V gene TRBV9, with TRBD2 matching over 7 bases. Germline V CDR1 and CDR2: SGDLS, YYNGEE. With V trimmed by 4 bases and J by 9 bases, 17 bases remained unmatched. The length of the CDR3 is 16 residues. The CDR3 nucleotides read TGTGCCAGCAGCCCCCGTGGGAGGGTAGGGCCTGCAACGCAGTATTTT. Protein product: CASSPRGRVGPATQYF. Drawing the rest from reference TRBV9 and TRBJ2-3, the complete variable domain is DSGVTQTPKHLITATGQRVTLRCSPRSGDLSVYWYQQSLDQGLQFLIQYYNGEERAKGNILERFSAQQFPDLHSELNLSSLELGDSALYFCASSPRGRVGPATQYFGPGTRLTVL.

The chain combines TRBV19 with TRBJ1-2, with 8 bases that match TRBD1. The CDR3 totals 14 residues. The germline V gene encodes CDR1 LNHDA and CDR2 SQIVND (reference sequence). J gave up 0 bases and V 6 bases, and 3 bases lay outside the gene matches. The CDR3 DNA reads TGTGCCAGTAGCTCGACAGGGGCTAACTATGGCTACACCTTC. Protein: CASSSTGANYGYTF. Drawing the rest from reference TRBV19 and TRBJ1-2, the complete variable domain is DGGITQSPKYLFRKEGQNVTLSCEQNLNHDAMYWYRQDPGQGLRLIYYSQIVNDFQKGDIAEGYSVSREKKESFPLTVTSAQKNPTAFYLCASSSTGANYGYTFGSGTRLTVV.

The chain links TRBV5-4 to TRBJ2-3, with 11 bases lining up with TRBD2. This CDR3 has 16 amino acids. The germline CDR1 and CDR2 sequences are SGHNT and YYREEE (reference sequence). V was clipped by 1 base and J by 5 bases; unmatched bases: 6. The CDR3 coding sequence is TGTGCCAGCAGCTTGACTAGCGGGAGCGGGGTAGATACGCAGTATTTT. Its protein is CASSLTSGSGVDTQYF.

The chain carries TRBV29-1 and TRBJ2-2; D remains ambiguous. The germline gives CDR1 SQVTM, CDR2 ANQGSEA. Between the trimmed V and J ends, which lost 0 bases and 5 bases, there was a span of 10 bases. The CDR3 has 14 residues. The CDR3: CSVEDLRLTGELFF. CDR3 bases: TGCAGCGTTGAAGATCTGCGGCTAACCGGGGAGCTGTTTTTT.

J is TRBJ2-7 and V is TRBV6-6; D gene ambiguous. Germline assignment: CDR1 MNHNY and CDR2 SVGAGI (reference sequence). The CDR3 length is 12 residues. Trimming pared 6 bases from V and 2 bases from J, leaving 8 bases between. The CDR3 sequence: CASSPLPYEQYF. The CDR3 bases are TGTGCCAGCAGCCCGTTACCCTACGAGCAGTACTTC.

The V gene is TRBV23-1, the J gene TRBJ2-7; D remains unclear. TRBV23-1 is classed as an ORF, of uncertain function. This CDR3 contains 17 residues. V lost 1 base, J lost 1 base, and 17 bases lay in between. The CDR3 region has the DNA TGCGCCAGCAGTCAATTACCGACGGTCCCTACGTCCTACGAGCAGTACTTC. Encoded protein: CASSQLPTVPTSYEQYF.

In the case of this clone: Other nucleotide sequences in the sample specify the same CDR3. The chain uses TRBV28 and TRBJ1-2, with TRBD1 matching over 7 bases. This CDR3 spans 14 amino acids. V gave up 5 bases and J gave up 2 bases; unmatched junction bases: 5. CDR1 MDHEN and CDR2 SYDVKM come from the germline V gene. The CDR3 here is CASSLGQENYGYTF. The CDR3 DNA sequence: TGTGCCAGCAGTCTCGGACAGGAGAACTATGGCTACACCTTC.

The chain couples TRBV5-1 to TRBJ2-3, with D possibly TRBD2 on 6 matching bases. V lost 0 bases, J lost 3 bases, and 14 bases lay in between. CDR1 and CDR2 (germline): SGHRS, YFSETQ. This CDR3 comprises 16 residues. This chain's CDR3 is CASSLVSEGLTDTQYF. Here the CDR3 DNA reads TGCGCCAGCAGCTTGGTTTCGGAGGGCCTGACAGATACGCAGTATTTT.